This T cell receptor (beta chain) was obtained from a study of CD8+ T cells in alopecia areata. Extracted RNA was reverse transcribed, and the resulting cDNA served as sequencing template. TCRdb's table, derived via immunoSEQ multiplex PCR, lists solely in-frame clones and lacks some. The sample yields more than 95,000 clones, 55% to 65% seen once. Study results and limitations: Sequencing of scalp samples also captures resident alphabeta T cells of normal skin. More clonal than normal scalp was lesional scalp, particularly alopecia totalis/universalis. With patients, TCR sharing proved less clear than in mice, a difference possibly related to HLA.

In the case of this clone: Its antigen is not known.

The CDR3 spans 13 residues. The V and J ends lost 4 bases and 6 bases, in that order; junction bases with no gene match: 6. CDR1 SGHDT and CDR2 YYEEEE come from the germline V gene. The clonotype comes from a human donor in good health. Material: CD4+ T cells sorted from blood. The rearrangement uses TRBV5-6 and TRBJ2-7, with TRBD1 matching over 8 bases. The CDR3 region is CASSRRQGREQYF. The CDR3 DNA is TGTGCCAGCAGCCGTCGACAGGGGCGCGAGCAGTACTTC.